The next 5 T cell receptor beta chains were all read from a single sample in a study of control samples from healthy donors and cancer patients. The table came from immunoSEQ multiplex PCR; TCRdb's copy has only in-frame clones and leaves some out. Of 150,000 to 200,000 clones in the sample, 91% were seen once. The specimen was blood. These receptors all stem from a woman aged 25 to 39 in good health.

This rearrangement joins TRBV6-1 to TRBJ2-7; 8 nucleotides align to TRBD1. Germline V CDR1 and CDR2: MNHNS, SASEGT. V lost 3 bases and J lost 2; bases outside the gene matches: 3. The CDR3 covers 14 residues. As DNA, the CDR3 is TGTGCCAGCAGTGACAGGGGGCCAACCTACGAGCAGTACTTC. Its protein is CASSDRGPTYEQYF.

This chain links TRBV7-9 with TRBJ1-1, with D unresolved. Germline-derived CDR1 and CDR2 are SEHNR and FQNEAQ (reference sequence). Trimming removed 0 bases from V and 1 base from J, with 9 bases in between. CDR3 size: 15 residues. The CDR3 here is CASSLAATQNTEAFF. The CDR3 nucleotides are TGTGCCAGCAGCTTAGCCGCGACACAGAACACTGAAGCTTTCTTT.

The rearrangement joins TRBV7-2 to TRBJ2-7; D unresolved. The ends were cut back, 5 bases at V and 0 bases at J, with 14 bases in the middle. The CDR3 covers 15 residues. Per germline, CDR1 SGHTA and CDR2 FQGNSA. CDR3 sequence reads: CASSPGYLSSYEQYF. CDR3 DNA sequence: TGTGCCAGCAGCCCCGGGTACCTAAGCTCCTACGAGCAGTACTTC.

In this sample, this clone turned up once. This chain connects TRBV5-1 to TRBJ1-3; D perhaps matches TRBD1 (6 bases). CDR1 and CDR2 from the germline V gene are SGHRS and YFSETQ. V was cut by 0 bases and J by 2 bases, with 9 bases left in between. CDR3 size: 15 residues. CDR3 sequence: CASSLDGQTGNTIYF. CDR3 in DNA: TGCGCCAGCAGCTTGGATGGACAGACTGGAAACACCATATATTTT.

Written as DNA, the CDR3 is TGTGCCTGGAGTTGGTCAGGGGGGGACTACGAGCAGTACTTC. Amino acids: CAWSWSGGDYEQYF. The chain uses TRBV30 and TRBJ2-7; D tentatively fits TRBD1 or TRBD2 (7 bases each). CDR3 length: 14 amino acids. Between the trimmed V and J ends, which lost 2 bases and 3 bases, there was a span of 14 bases. Germline V gene lookup returns CDR1 GTSNPN and CDR2 SVGIG (reference sequence).